Listed below are T cell receptor beta chains from one sample, sequenced in a study of CD8 T cells in ankylosing spondylitis. TCRdb recomputed calls from the 5' RACE reads with MiXCR, one row per CDR3 protein. This sample has around 230,000 distinct CDR3 sequences; under 8.5% occur once, and the top ten carry roughly 4.9%. Input material: blood, either unsorted or a sorted T cell fraction (not recorded which). All receptors come from a female donor with ankylosing spondylitis or in good health (not recorded which). CDR3s include the opening cysteine and the closing phenylalanine or tryptophan. The order of the fields is clone size, D gene, J gene, V gene, CDR3 protein, CDR3 DNA. D genes are given only for firm matches. Expanded clones get a size class; other rows say once, few or many, or leave the size out.

- - TRBJ2-7 TRBV7-9 CASSQGISYEQYF TGTGCCAGCAGCCAAGGGATCTCCTACGAGCAGTACTTC
few TRBD2 TRBJ2-1 TRBV4-3 CASSQYSGSRAYNEQFF TGCGCCAGCAGCCAGTATAGCGGGAGTCGGGCCTACAATGAGCAGTTCTTC
- - TRBJ2-1 TRBV20-1 CSANPQRAALPHNEQFF TGCAGTGCGAACCCCCAGCGGGCTGCCCTCCCACACAATGAGCAGTTCTTC
many TRBD2 TRBJ2-1 TRBV20-1 CSATPPWTRRINEQFF TGCAGTGCTACCCCACCTTGGACTAGAAGGATCAATGAGCAGTTCTTC
many - TRBJ1-1 TRBV5-1 CASSSRTGRATEAFF TGCGCCAGCAGCTCACGTACAGGGCGTGCCACTGAAGCTTTCTTT
many - TRBJ2-3 TRBV15 CATSRAGVRPSTDTQYF TGTGCCACCAGCAGAGCTGGGGTGAGACCTAGCACAGATACGCAGTATTTT
- - TRBJ1-1 TRBV4-1 CASSPQGSEAFF TGCGCCAGCAGCCCGCAAGGTAGTGAAGCTTTCTTT
many TRBD2 TRBJ2-1 TRBV10-2 CASTLSGLAGGHEQFF TGCGCCAGTACCCTCAGCGGGCTAGCGGGAGGGCATGAGCAGTTCTTC
many - TRBJ2-7 TRBV7-2 CASSLEGRSYEQYF TGTGCCAGCAGCTTGGAGGGTCGATCCTACGAGCAGTACTTC
few - TRBJ2-6 TRBV18 CASSRPGYSGANVLTF TGTGCCAGCTCACGGCCCGGATACTCTGGGGCCAACGTCCTGACTTTC
- - TRBJ2-1 TRBV24-1 CATSQNLSYNEQFF TGTGCCACCAGTCAGAACCTCTCCTACAATGAGCAGTTCTTC
many TRBD2 TRBJ2-1 TRBV7-9 CASSSFPGLEGQQFF TGTGCCAGCAGCTCATTTCCCGGACTAGAAGGTCAGCAGTTCTTC
many TRBD1 TRBJ2-5 TRBV18 CASSRSWDSQETQYF TGTGCCAGCTCTCGTTCGTGGGACAGCCAAGAGACCCAGTACTTC
many - TRBJ2-1 TRBV20-1 CSAPERLGNEQFF TGCAGTGCCCCCGAGCGCCTTGGCAATGAGCAGTTCTTC
many TRBD1 TRBJ1-1 TRBV20-1 CSASNSRQGNTEAFF TGCAGTGCTAGCAACTCGCGACAGGGTAACACTGAAGCTTTCTTT
many TRBD2 TRBJ2-1 TRBV6-1 CASKADWTSYEQFF TGTGCCAGCAAAGCGGACTGGACTAGTTATGAGCAGTTCTTC
many - TRBJ2-2 TRBV25-1 CASSERAYGTGELFF TGTGCCAGCAGTGAACGGGCCTACGGCACCGGGGAGCTGTTTTTT
many - TRBJ1-1 TRBV7-8 CASSPSKGATEAFF TGTGCCAGCAGCCCATCAAAAGGGGCGACTGAAGCTTTCTTT
few TRBD1 TRBJ1-1 TRBV28 CASSRPQQGATEAFF TGTGCCAGCAGCAGACCACAACAGGGGGCCACTGAAGCTTTCTTT
many - TRBJ2-5 TRBV7-2 CASRGPLSGETQYF TGTGCCAGCAGGGGTCCCCTGAGCGGAGAGACCCAGTACTTC
many - TRBJ2-2 TRBV6-1 CASNRGANTGELFF TGTGCCAGTAACCGGGGCGCGAACACCGGGGAGCTGTTTTTT
many - TRBJ2-2 TRBV28 CASGLTANTGELFF TGTGCCAGCGGGCTAACGGCTAACACCGGGGAGCTGTTTTTT
- - TRBJ1-5 TRBV28 CASSSRGWGNQPQHF TGTGCCAGCAGTTCCCGGGGGTGGGGCAATCAGCCCCAGCATTTT
many - TRBJ2-1 TRBV28 CASSFAGTTYNEQFF TGTGCCAGCAGTTTCGCCGGGACGACTTACAATGAGCAGTTCTTC
many TRBD1 TRBJ2-2 TRBV18 CASSPPTGGATGELFF TGTGCCAGCTCACCACCGACAGGGGGCGCCACCGGGGAGCTGTTTTTT
many TRBD1 TRBJ1-5 TRBV6-2/TRBV6-3 CASRPLDRGEQPQHF TGTGCCAGCAGACCTTTGGACAGGGGAGAACAGCCCCAGCATTTT
many - TRBJ2-7 TRBV5-5 CASSFGISYEQYF TGTGCCAGCAGCTTCGGGATCTCCTACGAGCAGTACTTC
many - TRBJ1-3 TRBV7-2 CASSSGTSGNTIYF TGTGCCAGCAGCTCGGGGACTTCTGGAAACACCATATATTTT
many - TRBJ2-3 TRBV2 CATVAKPLRTDTQYF TGTGCCACAGTAGCCAAGCCTTTGCGCACAGATACGCAGTATTTT